The following is a T cell receptor beta chain sequence with its context. What it binds is not known. This entry is derived from a study of T cell responses to AZD1222 COVID-19 vaccine. Study conclusions and caveats: Among the donors, most were white British and more were female, and clonal diversity was possibly underestimated. No day 14 peak samples; only post-peak repertoires were characterized.

Profiled with immunoSEQ multiplex PCR; TCRdb holds only in-frame clones, not every one. The sample lists under 150,000 clones, approximately 89% seen once, with roughly 15% in the top ten. The CDR3 has 16 residues. Germline CDR1 MNHEY, CDR2 SVGAGI. The V end lost 4 bases, the J end lost 4 bases, and 19 bases lay between the germline ends. V and J are TRBV6-5 and TRBJ1-2, with D perhaps TRBD1 (5 bases). The material sequenced was peripheral blood, taken on day 0 of AZD1222 vaccination. The TCR comes from an adult in good health. CDR3 nucleotide sequence: TGTGCCAGCAGTTCCCGGTCTCCCCGGGACCCCTATGGCTACACCTTC. This encodes CASSSRSPRDPYGYTF.